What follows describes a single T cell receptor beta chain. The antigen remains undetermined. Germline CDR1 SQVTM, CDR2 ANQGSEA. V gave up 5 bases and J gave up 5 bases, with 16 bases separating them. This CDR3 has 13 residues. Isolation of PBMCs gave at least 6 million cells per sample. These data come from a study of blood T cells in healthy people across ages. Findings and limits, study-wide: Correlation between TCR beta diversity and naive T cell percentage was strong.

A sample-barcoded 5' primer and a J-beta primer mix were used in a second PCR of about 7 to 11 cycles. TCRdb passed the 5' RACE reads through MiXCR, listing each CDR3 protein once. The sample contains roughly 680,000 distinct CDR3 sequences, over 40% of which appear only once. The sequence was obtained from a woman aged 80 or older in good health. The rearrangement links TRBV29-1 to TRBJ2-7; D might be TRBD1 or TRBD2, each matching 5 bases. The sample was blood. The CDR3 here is CSVKRPGRNEQYF. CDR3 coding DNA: TGCAGCGTTAAACGACCGGGACGGAACGAGCAGTACTTC.